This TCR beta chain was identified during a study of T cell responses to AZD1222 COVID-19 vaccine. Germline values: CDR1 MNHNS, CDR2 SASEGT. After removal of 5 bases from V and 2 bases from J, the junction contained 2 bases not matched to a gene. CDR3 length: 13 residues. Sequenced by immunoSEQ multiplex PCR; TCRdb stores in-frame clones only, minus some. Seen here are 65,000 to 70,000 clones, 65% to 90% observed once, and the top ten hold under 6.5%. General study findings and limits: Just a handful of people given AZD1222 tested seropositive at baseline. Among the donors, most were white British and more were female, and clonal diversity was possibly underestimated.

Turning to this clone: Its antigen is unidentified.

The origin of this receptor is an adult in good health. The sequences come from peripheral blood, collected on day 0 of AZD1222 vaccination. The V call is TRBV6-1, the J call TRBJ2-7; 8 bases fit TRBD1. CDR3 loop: CASSKQGAYEQYF. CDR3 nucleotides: TGTGCCAGCAGTAAACAGGGGGCCTACGAGCAGTACTTC.